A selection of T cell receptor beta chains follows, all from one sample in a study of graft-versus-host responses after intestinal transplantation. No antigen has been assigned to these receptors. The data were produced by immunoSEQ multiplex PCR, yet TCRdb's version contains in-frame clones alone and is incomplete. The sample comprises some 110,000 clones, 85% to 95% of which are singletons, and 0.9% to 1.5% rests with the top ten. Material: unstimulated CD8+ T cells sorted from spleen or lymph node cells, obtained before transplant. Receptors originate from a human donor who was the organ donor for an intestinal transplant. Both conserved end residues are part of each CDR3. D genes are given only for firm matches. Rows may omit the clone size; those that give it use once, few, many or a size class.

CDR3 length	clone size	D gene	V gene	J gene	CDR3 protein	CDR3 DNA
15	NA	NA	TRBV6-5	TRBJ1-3	CASSYSGGSGNTIYF	TGTGCCAGCAGTTACTCGGGAGGCTCTGGAAACACCATATATTTT
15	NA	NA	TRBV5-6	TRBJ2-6	CASSEPISGANVLTF	TGTGCCAGCAGCGAGCCAATCTCTGGGGCCAACGTCCTGACTTTC
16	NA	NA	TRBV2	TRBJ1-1	CASSEVGAGGNTEAFF	TGTGCCAGCAGTGAGGTCGGAGCTGGGGGAAACACTGAAGCTTTCTTT
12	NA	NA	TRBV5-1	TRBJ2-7	CASSPPSYEQYF	TGCGCCAGCAGCCCCCCGTCCTACGAGCAGTACTTC
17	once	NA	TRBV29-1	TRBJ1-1	CSVPAGGRQYKDTEAFF	TGCAGCGTTCCTGCGGGGGGCCGTCAATATAAAGACACTGAAGCTTTCTTT
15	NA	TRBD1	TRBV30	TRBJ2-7	CAWSSGQGAKNEQYF	TGTGCCTGGAGCTCGGGACAGGGGGCGAAAAACGAGCAGTACTTC
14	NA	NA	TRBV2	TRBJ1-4	CASSGTGADEKLFF	TGTGCCAGCAGTGGAACGGGGGCAGATGAAAAACTGTTTTTT
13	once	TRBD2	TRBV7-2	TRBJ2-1	CASSFGGRGEQFF	TGTGCCAGCAGCTTTGGCGGGAGGGGTGAGCAGTTCTTC
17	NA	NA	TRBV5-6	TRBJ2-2	CASSPTGLSRNTGELFF	TGTGCCAGCAGCCCCACCGGCCTATCAAGGAACACCGGGGAGCTGTTTTTT
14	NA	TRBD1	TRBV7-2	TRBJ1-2	CASRSGQVDYGYTF	TGTGCCAGCAGGTCGGGACAGGTAGACTATGGCTACACCTTC
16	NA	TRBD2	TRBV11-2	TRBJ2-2	CASSSFTSGDTGELFF	TGTGCCAGCAGCAGCTTCACTAGCGGTGATACCGGGGAGCTGTTTTTT
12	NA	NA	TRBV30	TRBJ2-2	CACYGGTGELFF	TGTGCCTGCTATGGGGGCACCGGGGAGCTGTTTTTT
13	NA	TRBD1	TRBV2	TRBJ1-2	CASRGTGGRGYTF	TGTGCCAGCAGAGGGACAGGGGGCCGTGGCTACACCTTC
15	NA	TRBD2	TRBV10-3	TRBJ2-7	CAISYGASGSYEQYF	TGTGCCATCAGCTATGGTGCTAGCGGATCCTACGAGCAGTACTTC
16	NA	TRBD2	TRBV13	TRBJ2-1	CASSSKGLAGINEQFF	TGTGCCAGCAGCTCTAAGGGACTAGCGGGAATAAATGAGCAGTTCTTC
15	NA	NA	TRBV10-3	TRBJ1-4	CAISESKGLGEKLFF	TGTGCCATCAGTGAGTCGAAAGGGTTGGGAGAAAAACTGTTTTTT
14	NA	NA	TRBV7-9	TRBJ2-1	CASSLFRSYNEQFF	TGTGCCAGCAGCTTGTTCAGGTCCTACAATGAGCAGTTCTTC
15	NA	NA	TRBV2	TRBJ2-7	CASSRPTRDPQGQYF	TGTGCCAGCAGCAGACCTACCCGGGACCCGCAGGGGCAGTACTTC
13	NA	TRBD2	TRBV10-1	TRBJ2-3	CASSGTSADTQYF	TGCGCCAGCAGTGGGACTAGCGCAGATACGCAGTATTTT
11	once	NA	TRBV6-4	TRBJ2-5	CASSGQETQYF	TGTGCCAGCAGTGGTCAAGAGACCCAGTACTTC
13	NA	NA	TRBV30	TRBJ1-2	CAWSPQELWGYTF	TGTGCCTGGAGCCCTCAGGAGTTATGGGGCTACACCTTC